The following is a T cell receptor (beta chain) sequence with its context. The antigen is unknown. Naive CD4+ cells had CD25+ Tregs removed. Study-level findings and limits: The larger cohort examined one V-J beta rearrangement, not whole repertoires. Tumor memory CD4+ T cell TCR gene usage was found to cluster with blood and lymph node memory CD4+ cells and with lymph node naive CD4+ cells.

Full-length variable regions came from constant-region reverse primers plus semi-nested Nested Universal Primer A PCR. MiXCR, applied by TCRdb to the 5' RACE reads, yields one record per CDR3 protein. This table holds around 4,800 distinct CDR3 sequences, around 71% found once. Germline V gene lookup returns CDR1 SGHTA and CDR2 FQGNSA. The CDR3 extends over 17 amino acids. The trim removed 0 bases at V and 5 bases at J, leaving 10 bases unmatched. Sample: naive CD4+ T cells sorted from blood. Subset meaning: naive CD4+ T cells, CD4+CD45RA+CD25-. The chain carries TRBV7-2 and TRBJ2-5; 9 bases map to TRBD2. The clonotype comes from a female donor with breast cancer. CDR3 residues: CASSLARRAGGRETQYF. DNA of the CDR3: TGTGCCAGCAGCTTAGCGCGGAGAGCGGGGGGCCGGGAGACCCAGTACTTC. Full variable domain (remainder filled in from reference TRBV7-2 and TRBJ2-5): GAGVSQSPSNKVTEKGKDVELRCDPISGHTALYWYRQSLGQGLEFLIYFQGNSAPDKSGLPSDRFSAERTGGSVSTLTIQRTQQEDSAVYLCASSLARRAGGRETQYFGPGTRLLVL.